The rows below give T cell receptor beta chains drawn from one sample of a study of T cell responses to AZD1222 COVID-19 vaccine. Assay used: immunoSEQ multiplex PCR; TCRdb lists only in-frame clones, some missing. The table lists about 110,000 clones, less than 95% of them singletons. Sequences were derived from peripheral blood, sampled 28 days after the second AZD1222 dose. The source of these receptors is an adult who received the AZD1222 COVID-19 vaccine. The CDR3 runs from the conserved cysteine through the conserved F or W. A D gene is named only where the DNA matches it firmly. The size of a clone is reported for some rows only, either as once, few or many, or as a class for expanded clones.

D gene | J gene | clone size | V gene | CDR3 protein | CDR3 DNA
- | TRBJ1-4 | - | TRBV19 | CASNYQLHEKLFF | TGTGCCAGTAATTACCAGCTTCATGAAAAACTGTTTTTT
TRBD1 | TRBJ1-2 | - | TRBV29-1 | CSVRTGSATNYGYTF | TGCAGCGTCAGGACAGGGTCCGCAACTAACTATGGCTACACCTTC
TRBD1 | TRBJ1-1 | - | TRBV7-6 | CASSNPGTGPNTEAFF | TGTGCCAGCAGTAATCCCGGGACAGGGCCGAACACTGAAGCTTTCTTT
TRBD1 | TRBJ2-2 | - | TRBV10-2 | CASASTGTGGRSGELFF | TGCGCCAGCGCCTCCACCGGGACAGGGGGACGGTCCGGGGAGCTGTTTTTT
- | TRBJ1-2 | - | TRBV28 | CASTPGTNYGYTF | TGTGCCAGCACCCCGGGGACGAACTATGGCTACACCTTC
- | TRBJ1-2 | - | TRBV5-6 | CASSLGRGNYGYTF | TGTGCCAGCAGCTTAGGCAGGGGTAACTATGGCTACACCTTC
- | TRBJ2-7 | - | TRBV27 | CASSLGFSSYEQYF | TGTGCCAGCAGTTTAGGGTTCAGCTCCTACGAGCAGTACTTC
TRBD1 | TRBJ1-5 | - | TRBV4-1 | CASSRTVGQGVVQPQHF | TGCGCCAGCAGCCGCACCGTGGGACAGGGGGTGGTTCAGCCCCAGCATTTT
- | TRBJ1-6 | - | TRBV12-3/TRBV12-4 | CASSVGVGSPLHF | TGTGCCAGCAGTGTGGGTGTCGGTTCACCCCTCCACTTT
- | TRBJ1-3 | - | TRBV6-5 | CASRPLRGSGNTIYF | TGTGCCAGCAGACCCCTCAGGGGTTCTGGAAACACCATATATTTT
TRBD2 | TRBJ2-1 | - | TRBV5-5 | CASSLGQRGIEQFF | TGTGCCAGCAGCTTGGGCCAGCGGGGGATTGAGCAGTTCTTC
- | TRBJ1-2 | - | TRBV29-1 | CSVGRDTANYGYTF | TGCAGCGTCGGTAGGGACACGGCGAACTATGGCTACACCTTC
- | TRBJ1-5 | - | TRBV27 | CASSLRGGSNQPQHF | TGTGCCAGCAGTTTAAGGGGGGGGAGCAATCAGCCCCAGCATTTT
- | TRBJ1-2 | - | TRBV27 | CASSLGQNYGYTF | TGTGCCAGCAGTTTGGGCCAGAACTATGGCTACACCTTC
TRBD1 | TRBJ2-5 | - | TRBV6-5 | CASSRDRAKETQYF | TGTGCCAGCAGCCGGGACAGGGCGAAGGAGACCCAGTACTTC
TRBD1 | TRBJ2-1 | - | TRBV19 | CASSIDRIRDRNNEQFF | TGTGCCAGTAGTATAGACCGGATCCGGGACAGGAACAATGAGCAGTTCTTC
- | TRBJ2-7 | few | TRBV5-6 | CASSKNGGLTF | TGTGCCAGCAGCAAGAATGGGGGGTTAACTTTC